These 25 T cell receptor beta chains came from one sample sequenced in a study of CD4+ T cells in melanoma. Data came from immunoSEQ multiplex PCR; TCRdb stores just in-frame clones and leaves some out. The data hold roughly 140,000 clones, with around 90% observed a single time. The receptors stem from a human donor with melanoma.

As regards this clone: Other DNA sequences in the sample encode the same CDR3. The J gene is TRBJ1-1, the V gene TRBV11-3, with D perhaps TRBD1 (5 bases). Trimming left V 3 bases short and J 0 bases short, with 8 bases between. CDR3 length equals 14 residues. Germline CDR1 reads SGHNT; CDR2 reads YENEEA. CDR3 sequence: CASSLSGLNTEAFF. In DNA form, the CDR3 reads TGTGCCAGCAGCTTGTCGGGGCTGAACACTGAAGCTTTCTTT.

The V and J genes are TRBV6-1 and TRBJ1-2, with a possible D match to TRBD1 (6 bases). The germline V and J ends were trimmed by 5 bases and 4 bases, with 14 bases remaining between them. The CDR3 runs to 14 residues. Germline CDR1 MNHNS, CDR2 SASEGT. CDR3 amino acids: CASSQYRAPYGYTF. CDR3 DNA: TGTGCCAGCAGTCAGTACAGGGCCCCCTATGGCTACACCTTC.

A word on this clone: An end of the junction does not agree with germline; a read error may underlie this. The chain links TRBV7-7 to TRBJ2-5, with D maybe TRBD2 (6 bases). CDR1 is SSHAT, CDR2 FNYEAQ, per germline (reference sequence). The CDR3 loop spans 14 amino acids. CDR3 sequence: CASSSTGGQETQYF. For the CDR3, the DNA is TGTGCTAGCAGCTCTACCGGGGGACAAGAGACCCAGTACTTC.

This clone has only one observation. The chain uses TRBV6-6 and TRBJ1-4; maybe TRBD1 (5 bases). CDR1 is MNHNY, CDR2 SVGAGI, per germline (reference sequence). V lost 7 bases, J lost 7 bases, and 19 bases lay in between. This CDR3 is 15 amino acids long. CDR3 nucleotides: TGTGCCAGCACCCCAATCCTGTGGCAGGGTGAAAAACTGTTTTTT. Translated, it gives CASTPILWQGEKLFF.

CDR3 DNA: TGCGCCAGCAGGCCTTCTGGTAGCGGCCGCACAGATACGCAGTATTTT. Its protein is CASRPSGSGRTDTQYF. The chain joins TRBV4-1 to TRBJ2-3, with D possibly being TRBD2 (6 bases). Germline CDR1 and CDR2: MGHRA and YSYEKL. The CDR3 covers 16 residues. Trimming stripped 6 bases from V and 1 base from J, with 17 bases between.

The CDR3 DNA sequence: TGTGCCATCCAGGGTACGATTCCGGATACGCAGTATTTT. Protein: CAIQGTIPDTQYF. The chain combines TRBV10-3 with TRBJ2-3; TRBD1 might be the D (5 bases). V lost 8 bases to trimming and J lost 6 bases, with 15 bases between them. This CDR3 is 13 amino acids long. Germline V CDR1 and CDR2: ENHRY, SYGVKD.

The CDR3 sequence: CASSLYGTGVKGYEKLFF. The DNA for the CDR3 is TGTGCCAGCAGCTTATACGGGACAGGGGTGAAAGGATATGAAAAACTGTTTTTT. The chain employs TRBV7-9 and TRBJ1-4; 10 bases align to TRBD1. Per germline, CDR1 SEHNR and CDR2 FQNEAQ (reference sequence). CDR3 length: 18 residues. Trimming took 2 bases from V and 6 from J; bases not matched to a gene: 12. The whole variable domain, remainder taken from reference TRBV7-9 and TRBJ1-4, is DTGVSQNPRHKITKRGQNVTFRCDPISEHNRLYWYRQTLGQGPEFLTYFQNEAQLEKSRLLSDRFSAERPKGSFSTLEIQRTEQGDSAMYLCASSLYGTGVKGYEKLFFGSGTQLSVL.

The CDR3 loop is CASSKGQYSYEQYF. CDR3 nucleotide sequence: TGTGCCAGCAGTAAGGGACAGTACTCCTACGAGCAGTACTTC. The J gene is TRBJ2-7, the V gene TRBV6-5; 7 bases agree with TRBD1. V trimming: 5 bases; J trimming: 0 bases; junction bases outside the gene matches: 4. The germline V gene encodes CDR1 MNHEY and CDR2 SVGAGI. The CDR3 contains 14 residues.

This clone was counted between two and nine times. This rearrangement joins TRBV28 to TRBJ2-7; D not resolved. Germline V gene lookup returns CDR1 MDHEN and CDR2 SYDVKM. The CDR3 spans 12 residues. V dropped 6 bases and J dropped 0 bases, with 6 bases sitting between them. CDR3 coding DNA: TGTGCCAGCAGGGAGCTCTCCTACGAGCAGTACTTC. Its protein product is CASRELSYEQYF.

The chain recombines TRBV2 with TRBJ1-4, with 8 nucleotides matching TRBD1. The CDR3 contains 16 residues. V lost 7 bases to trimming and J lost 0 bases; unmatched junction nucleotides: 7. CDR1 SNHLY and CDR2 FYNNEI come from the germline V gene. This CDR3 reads CASNRDRFATNEKLFF. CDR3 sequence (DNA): TGTGCCAGCAACCGGGACAGGTTTGCAACTAATGAAAAACTGTTTTTT.

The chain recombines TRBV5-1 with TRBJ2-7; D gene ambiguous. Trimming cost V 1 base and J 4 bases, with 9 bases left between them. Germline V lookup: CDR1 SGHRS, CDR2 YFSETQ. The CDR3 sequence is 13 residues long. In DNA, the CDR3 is TGCGCCAGCAGCTTGATGAGCGCTTACGAGCAGTACTTC. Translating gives CASSLMSAYEQYF.

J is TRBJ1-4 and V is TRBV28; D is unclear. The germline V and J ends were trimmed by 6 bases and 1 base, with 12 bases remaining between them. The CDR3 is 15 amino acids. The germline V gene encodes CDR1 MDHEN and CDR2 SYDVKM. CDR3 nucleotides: TGTGCCAGCAGAGGAACCCCAGGAACTAATGAAAAACTGTTTTTT. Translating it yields CASRGTPGTNEKLFF. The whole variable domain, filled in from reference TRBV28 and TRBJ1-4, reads DVKVTQSSRYLVKRTGEKVFLECVQDMDHENMFWYRQDPGLGLRLIYFSYDVKMKEKGDIPEGYSVSREKKERFSLILESASTNQTSMYLCASRGTPGTNEKLFFGSGTQLSVL.

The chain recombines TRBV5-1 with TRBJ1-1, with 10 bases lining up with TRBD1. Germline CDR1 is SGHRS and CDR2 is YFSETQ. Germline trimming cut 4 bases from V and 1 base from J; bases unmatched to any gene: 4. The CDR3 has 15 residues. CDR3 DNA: TGCGCCAGCAGCGGAGGACAGGGGGGGAACACTGAAGCTTTCTTT. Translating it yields CASSGGQGGNTEAFF.

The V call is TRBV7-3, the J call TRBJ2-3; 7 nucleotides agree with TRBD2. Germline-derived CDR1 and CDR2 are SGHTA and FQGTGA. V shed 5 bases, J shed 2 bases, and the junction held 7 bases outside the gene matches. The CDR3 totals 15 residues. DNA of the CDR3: TGTGCCAGCAGCCCAACCGGGACTATCACAGATACGCAGTATTTT. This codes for CASSPTGTITDTQYF.

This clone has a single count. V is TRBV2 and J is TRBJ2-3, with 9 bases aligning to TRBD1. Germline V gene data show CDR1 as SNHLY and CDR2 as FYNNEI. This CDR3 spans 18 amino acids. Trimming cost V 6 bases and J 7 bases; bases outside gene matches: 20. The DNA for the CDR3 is TGTGCCAGCAGACCCGACGGAGTAGGACAGGGGAGAATGAATACGCAGTATTTT. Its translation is CASRPDGVGQGRMNTQYF.

CDR3 protein: CASSFGTGANYGYTF. DNA of the CDR3: TGTGCCAGCAGTTTCGGGACAGGTGCTAACTATGGCTACACCTTC. The rearrangement links TRBV6-6 to TRBJ1-2; 8 bases agree with TRBD1. CDR1 is MNHNY and CDR2 is SVGAGI in the germline V gene (reference sequence). V was pared by 4 bases and J by 0 bases, with 4 bases of the junction left unmatched. CDR3 length equals 15 residues.

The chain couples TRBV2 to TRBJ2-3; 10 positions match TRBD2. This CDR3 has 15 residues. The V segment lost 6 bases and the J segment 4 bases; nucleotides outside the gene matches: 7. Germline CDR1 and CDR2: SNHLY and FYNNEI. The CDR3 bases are TGTGCCAGCAGAGTTAGCGGGGGGAGCGCAGATACGCAGTATTTT. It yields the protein CASRVSGGSADTQYF.

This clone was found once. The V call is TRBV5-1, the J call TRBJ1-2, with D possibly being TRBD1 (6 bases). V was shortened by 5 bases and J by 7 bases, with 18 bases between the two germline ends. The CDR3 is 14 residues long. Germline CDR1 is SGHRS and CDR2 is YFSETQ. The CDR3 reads CASRPLWGRRGYTF. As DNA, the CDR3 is TGCGCCAGCAGACCCCTTTGGGGGCGACGTGGCTACACCTTC.

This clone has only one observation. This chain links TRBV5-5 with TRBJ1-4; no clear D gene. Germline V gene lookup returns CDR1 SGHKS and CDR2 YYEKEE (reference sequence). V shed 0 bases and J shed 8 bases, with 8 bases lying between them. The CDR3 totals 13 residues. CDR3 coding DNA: TGTGCCAGCAGCTTGGGCCATCGGGAAAAACTGTTTTTT. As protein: CASSLGHREKLFF.

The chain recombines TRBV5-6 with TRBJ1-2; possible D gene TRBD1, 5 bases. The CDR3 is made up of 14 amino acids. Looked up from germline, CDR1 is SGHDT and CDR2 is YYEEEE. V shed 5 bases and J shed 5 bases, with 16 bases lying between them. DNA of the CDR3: TGTGCCAGCAGGAAAGGGGCGGCTGGTTATGGCTACACCTTC. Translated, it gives CASRKGAAGYGYTF.

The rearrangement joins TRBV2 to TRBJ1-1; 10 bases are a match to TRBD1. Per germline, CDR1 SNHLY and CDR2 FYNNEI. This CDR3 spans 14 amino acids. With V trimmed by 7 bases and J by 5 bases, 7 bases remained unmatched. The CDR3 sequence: CASTLLGQGTEAFF. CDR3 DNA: TGTGCCAGCACCCTGCTGGGACAGGGGACTGAAGCTTTCTTT.

The CDR3 DNA is TGTGCCAGCAGTGAAGACGGAGCCTACGAGCAGTACTTC. Its translation: CASSEDGAYEQYF. The chain combines TRBV2 with TRBJ2-7; unclear D gene. CDR3 length: 13 amino acids. The V end was cut by 1 base, the J end by 2 bases, with 6 bases between. Germline loops: CDR1 SNHLY, CDR2 FYNNEI.

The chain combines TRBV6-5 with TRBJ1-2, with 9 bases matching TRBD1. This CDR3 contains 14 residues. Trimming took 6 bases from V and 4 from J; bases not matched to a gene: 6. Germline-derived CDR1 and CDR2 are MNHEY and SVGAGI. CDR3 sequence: CASRGTGRSYGYTF. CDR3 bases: TGTGCCAGCAGGGGGACAGGGCGCAGCTATGGCTACACCTTC.

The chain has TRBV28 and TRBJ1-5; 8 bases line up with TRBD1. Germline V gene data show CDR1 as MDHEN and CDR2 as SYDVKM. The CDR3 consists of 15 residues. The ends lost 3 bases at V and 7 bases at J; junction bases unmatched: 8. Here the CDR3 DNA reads TGTGCCAGCAGTTTCTGGCAGGGGGCGGACCAGCCCCAGCATTTT. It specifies CASSFWQGADQPQHF.

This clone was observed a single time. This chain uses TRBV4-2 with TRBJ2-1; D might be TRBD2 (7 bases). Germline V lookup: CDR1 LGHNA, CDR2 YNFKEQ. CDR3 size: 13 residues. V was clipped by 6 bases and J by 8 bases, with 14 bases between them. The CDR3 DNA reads TGTGCCAGCAGGGGGGGGGCGAGCGATGAGCAGTTCTTC. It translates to CASRGGASDEQFF.